This T cell receptor (beta chain) emerged from a study of T cells after yellow fever vaccination. TCRdb re-derived calls from the 5' RACE reads in MiXCR, one entry per CDR3 protein. The sample has 35,000 to 55,000 distinct CDR3 sequences; approximately 6.3% are singletons. General study findings and limits: Compared with primary, the secondary response was weaker and peaked at day 5, not 15. Any FACS-sorted repertoire could hold abundant clonotypes that contaminate it from the bulk population.

V was trimmed by 0 bases and J by 4 bases, leaving 7 bases between them. Germline loops: CDR1 SGHRS, CDR2 YFSETQ. The CDR3 extends over 13 amino acids. The table lists this clonotype with many counts. Source: CD8+ T cells not binding an NS4B(214-222) dextramer, sorted from PBMCs, taken 45 days after the yellow fever booster vaccination. V usage is TRBV5-1 and J usage is TRBJ2-5; the D is unclear. This TCR came from a man aged 25 to 45 who received the YFV17D yellow fever vaccine. The CDR3 sequence is CASSLGVPETQYF. CDR3 coding DNA: TGCGCCAGCAGCTTGGGGGTCCCAGAGACCCAGTACTTC.